This T cell receptor beta chain originates from a study of CD8+ T cells in alopecia areata. For the study at large: Treated patients were scored for severity by percent of scalp affected.

Treatment of the sample: oral pan-JAK inhibitor, 5-10 mg twice daily. Separation by sorting yielded CD4+ and CD8+ T cells from PBMCs. Concerning this clone: Its antigen is not identified.

With 4 bases removed from V and 4 bases from J, the gap between germline ends came to 2 bases. The CDR3 contains 11 residues. The germline CDR1 and CDR2 sequences are SGHRS and YFSETQ. The authors extracted RNA and reverse transcribed it into cDNA as the sequencing template. Generated by immunoSEQ multiplex PCR, the TCRdb table keeps only in-frame clones and is missing some. Here the sample spans 64,000 or so clones, under 60% being singletons. Study-wide findings and caveats: Only one nonresponder was present, which leaves the link between baseline CD8+ expansion and response uncertain. Lesional scalp, notably in alopecia totalis/universalis, had clonality above that of normal scalp.

The sequenced sample was CD8+ T cells sorted from blood, obtained at approximately week 36, from a patient treated with tofacitinib. This sequence joins TRBV5-1 and TRBJ2-2, with no clear D. The TCR comes from a human donor with alopecia areata. CDR3 coding DNA: TGCGCCAGCAGCATCACCGGGGAGCTGTTTTTT. This codes for CASSITGELFF.